Each of the 27 T cell receptor beta chains below was sequenced from the same sample in a study of shared clonotypes between healthy human individuals. Assay used: immunoSEQ multiplex PCR; TCRdb lists only in-frame clones, some missing. The sample contains some 2 million clones, 90% to 95% of which appear only once. Sequenced material: naive CD4+ T cells sorted from blood. The subset is: CD45RA+ positively selected. The receptors shown here come from a man between 18 and 29 years old in good health.

This chain joins TRBV7-2 and TRBJ2-7; 10 bases align to TRBD2. The germline V gene encodes CDR1 SGHTA and CDR2 FQGNSA. CDR3 length: 15 residues. The V segment lost 5 bases and the J segment 2 bases; nucleotides outside the gene matches: 6. The DNA of the CDR3 is TGTGCCAGCAGCATGGGACTAGCGAGGACCTACGAGCAGTACTTC. This encodes CASSMGLARTYEQYF.

A remark on this clone: The same CDR3 arises from other DNA sequences in this sample as well. The gene calls are TRBV18 and TRBJ2-7; D may be TRBD1 or TRBD2 (5 bases each). The V gene's germline CDR1 is KGHSH and CDR2 LQKENI. This CDR3 is 14 amino acids long. V lost 0 bases, J lost 4 bases, and 10 bases lay in between. The DNA of the CDR3 is TGTGCCAGCTCACCACCGTCGGGGCGGTACGAGCAGTACTTC. Its translation: CASSPPSGRYEQYF.

The chain employs TRBV7-2 and TRBJ1-1, with D unclear. V shed 1 base and J shed 0 bases, with 9 bases lying between them. CDR1 and CDR2 from the germline V gene are SGHTA and FQGNSA. The CDR3 covers 15 residues. The CDR3 region is CASSLVETLNTEAFF. The DNA for the CDR3 is TGTGCCAGCAGCTTAGTTGAGACTCTGAACACTGAAGCTTTCTTT.

The chain has TRBV6-5 and TRBJ2-5; tentative D call: TRBD1 (6 bases). Trimming removed 8 bases from V and 1 base from J, with 11 bases in between. This CDR3 region has 13 residues. Germline values: CDR1 MNHEY, CDR2 SVGAGI. CDR3 region: CASQRTVQETQYF. The CDR3 nucleotides are TGTGCCAGCCAAAGGACAGTCCAAGAGACCCAGTACTTC.

V usage is TRBV7-2 and J usage is TRBJ2-7; 7 bases are a match to TRBD1. J gave up 4 bases and V 5 bases, and 2 bases lay outside the gene matches. Germline-derived CDR1 and CDR2 are SGHTA and FQGNSA. CDR3 length: 12 amino acids. The CDR3 region has the DNA TGTGCCAGCAGCCCGGGACAGTACGAGCAGTACTTC. Translation gives CASSPGQYEQYF.

This clone occurred a few times. The same CDR3 arises from other DNA sequences in this sample as well. This chain uses TRBV7-2 with TRBJ2-1; D is unclear. The CDR3 extends over 15 amino acids. Germline CDR1 SGHTA, CDR2 FQGNSA. Trimming took off 1 base at V and 0 bases at J, with 7 bases between the two ends. The CDR3 bases are TGTGCCAGCAGCTTAGGGGTTAGCTCCTACAATGAGCAGTTCTTC. The encoded protein is CASSLGVSSYNEQFF.

CDR3 sequence: CASSKVRQTQETQYF. For the CDR3, the DNA is TGTGCCAGCAGCAAGGTGAGACAGACCCAAGAGACCCAGTACTTC. The rearrangement links TRBV5-4 to TRBJ2-5, with D tentatively TRBD1 (5 bases). The CDR3 has 15 amino acids. Germline V lookup: CDR1 SGHNT, CDR2 YYREEE (reference sequence). V gave up 4 bases and J gave up 1 base, with 14 bases separating them.

The chain employs TRBV5-1 and TRBJ2-1; weak D call: TRBD1 (5 bases). Per germline, CDR1 SGHRS and CDR2 YFSETQ. This CDR3 is built from 13 residues. V lost 2 bases and J 5 bases, leaving 8 bases between the germline ends. The CDR3 DNA sequence: TGCGCCAGCAGCTTTCGACAGAACAATGAGCAGTTCTTC. Translating gives CASSFRQNNEQFF.

The rearrangement uses TRBV5-5 and TRBJ2-5; tentatively, D is TRBD1 or TRBD2 (5 bases each). The CDR3 length is 15 residues. Germline V gives CDR1 SGHKS, CDR2 YYEKEE (reference sequence). V was shortened by 0 bases and J by 2 bases, with 11 bases between the two germline ends. The DNA for the CDR3 is TGTGCCAGCAGCTTGGTGCCAGGGAGTCAAGAGACCCAGTACTTC. It is translated as CASSLVPGSQETQYF. The whole variable domain, filled in from reference TRBV5-5 and TRBJ2-5, reads DAGVTQSPTHLIKTRGQQVTLRCSPISGHKSVSWYQQVLGQGPQFIFQYYEKEERGRGNFPDRFSARQFPNYSSELNVNALLLGDSALYLCASSLVPGSQETQYFGPGTRLLVL.

The chain is built from TRBV4-3 and TRBJ2-1; 9 bases align to TRBD2. Unmatched junction bases numbered 7, after V lost 3 bases and J lost 4 bases. Germline V CDR1 and CDR2: LGHNA, YSLEER. The CDR3 contains 16 residues. The CDR3 DNA follows: TGCGCCAGCAGCCAGGGGGCTAGCGGGATGTACAATGAGCAGTTCTTC. Translated, it gives CASSQGASGMYNEQFF.

The chain is built from TRBV4-2 and TRBJ1-2, with D possibly matching TRBD1 (5 bases). V lost 4 bases and J lost 2, with 11 bases in between. Looked up from germline, CDR1 is LGHNA and CDR2 is YNFKEQ. The CDR3 covers 14 residues. The CDR3 loop is CASSPRDGNYGYTF. The CDR3 nucleotides are TGTGCCAGCAGCCCACGGGACGGAAACTATGGCTACACCTTC.

The chain has TRBV6-5 and TRBJ2-7, with TRBD1 as a possible D gene (6 bases). The V end lost 2 bases, the J end lost 3 bases, and 8 bases lay between the germline ends. Germline CDR1 MNHEY, CDR2 SVGAGI. This CDR3 contains 13 residues. This chain's CDR3 is CASSYQGRYEQYF. Here the CDR3 DNA reads TGTGCCAGCAGTTACCAGGGGCGCTACGAGCAGTACTTC.

A single count supports this clone. The sample contains more than one DNA sequence encoding this CDR3. The CDR3 sequence is CASSLAGSTDTQYF. The DNA of the CDR3 is TGTGCCAGCAGCCTAGCGGGGAGCACAGATACGCAGTATTTT. The chain joins TRBV28 to TRBJ2-3; 9 nucleotides line up with TRBD2. The CDR3 extends over 14 amino acids. CDR1 MDHEN and CDR2 SYDVKM come from the germline V gene. With 6 bases clipped from V and 0 bases from J, the junction kept 1 base outside the gene matches.

DNA for the CDR3: TGTGCCAGCTCACCACGGGAAGGGGACGGCTACACCTTC. This gives the protein CASSPREGDGYTF. The chain is built from TRBV18 and TRBJ1-2; perhaps TRBD1 as D (5 bases). With 1 base removed from V and 8 bases from J, the gap between germline ends came to 11 bases. The CDR3 has 13 residues. CDR1 and CDR2 (germline): KGHSH, LQKENI.

A few counts support this clone. J is TRBJ1-6 and V is TRBV6-1, with D unresolved. The CDR3 is made up of 13 amino acids. Germline V gives CDR1 MNHNS, CDR2 SASEGT. The germline V and J ends were trimmed by 8 bases and 7 bases, with 12 bases remaining between them. The CDR3 DNA follows: TGTGCCAGCGTGGTACTCGGGAATTCACCCCTCCACTTT. Translating gives CASVVLGNSPLHF.

This chain connects TRBV2 to TRBJ2-1; 12 bases are shared with TRBD2. The CDR3 is made up of 16 amino acids. The ends lost 5 bases at V and 6 bases at J; junction bases unmatched: 8. Germline lookup yields CDR1 SNHLY and CDR2 FYNNEI. This chain's CDR3 is CASSPTSGGQTNEQFF. CDR3 nucleotides: TGTGCCAGCAGTCCGACTAGCGGGGGACAAACCAATGAGCAGTTCTTC.

The chain recombines TRBV5-4 with TRBJ2-3; D is ambiguous. The germline V and J ends were trimmed by 6 bases and 2 bases, with 16 bases remaining between them. Germline V gives CDR1 SGHNT, CDR2 YYREEE (reference sequence). The CDR3 extends over 15 amino acids. The CDR3 is CASTPFGAYTDTQYF. Written as DNA, the CDR3 is TGTGCCAGCACCCCTTTCGGCGCCTACACAGATACGCAGTATTTT.

The chain employs TRBV6-5 and TRBJ2-7, with 12 bases that match TRBD2. CDR3 length: 14 residues. With 2 bases clipped from V and 10 bases from J, the junction kept 6 bases outside the gene matches. Germline CDR1 reads MNHEY; CDR2 reads SVGAGI. The DNA of the CDR3 is TGTGCCAGCAGTTACGACTCTAGCGGGAGGGTTCAGTACTTC. Translated, it gives CASSYDSSGRVQYF.

This sequence joins TRBV6-1 and TRBJ2-3, with D possibly matching TRBD1 (6 bases). Trimming removed 3 bases from V and 7 bases from J, with 23 bases in between. The V gene's germline CDR1 is MNHNS and CDR2 SASEGT. CDR3 size: 17 residues. DNA of the CDR3: TGTGCCAGCAGTGACCCCCGTTGGGGGCTGGGTGCAAATACGCAGTATTTT. Translation gives CASSDPRWGLGANTQYF.

The gene calls are TRBV7-9 and TRBJ2-7; no firm D call. Germline CDR1 reads SEHNR; CDR2 reads FQNEAQ (reference sequence). V was clipped by 4 bases and J by 2 bases, with 12 bases between them. The CDR3 loop spans 14 amino acids. CDR3 region: CASSSGVRAYEQYF. The CDR3 region has the DNA TGTGCCAGCAGCTCTGGGGTTAGGGCCTACGAGCAGTACTTC.

V is TRBV10-2 and J is TRBJ2-5, with 7 bases that match TRBD1. There are 16 residues in the CDR3. From germline, CDR1 is WSHSY and CDR2 SAAADI. Unmatched junction bases numbered 14, after V lost 8 bases and J lost 2 bases. In DNA form, the CDR3 reads TGCGCCAGCGCCGATGGAGACAGGGTAATACAAGAGACCCAGTACTTC. Translating gives CASADGDRVIQETQYF.

V is TRBV28 and J is TRBJ1-2; 7 bases map to TRBD1. CDR1 and CDR2 from the germline V gene are MDHEN and SYDVKM. V was pared by 6 bases and J by 8 bases, with 9 bases of the junction left unmatched. This CDR3 spans 13 amino acids. CDR3 loop: CASSRKGAEGYTF. The CDR3 bases are TGTGCCAGCAGCCGGAAGGGGGCAGAGGGCTACACCTTC.

The chain employs TRBV28 and TRBJ2-6; D gene ambiguous. Germline V gene sequence: CDR1 MDHEN, CDR2 SYDVKM. Trimming removed 7 bases from V and 4 bases from J, with 8 bases in between. This CDR3 has 13 residues. CDR3 DNA: TGTGCCAGCATCTCCGTGGGGGCCAACGTCCTGACTTTC. Its protein product is CASISVGANVLTF.

The rearrangement links TRBV29-1 to TRBJ1-2; no clear D. The germline CDR1 and CDR2 sequences are SQVTM and ANQGSEA. There are 11 residues in the CDR3. V was cut by 4 bases and J by 2 bases, with 5 bases left in between. The CDR3 region is CSVADNYGYTF. CDR3 DNA sequence: TGCAGCGTTGCTGACAACTATGGCTACACCTTC.

The V and J genes are TRBV30 and TRBJ1-3; D unresolved. This CDR3 has 16 amino acids. The V end was cut by 0 bases, the J end by 2 bases, with 14 bases between. The V gene's germline CDR1 is GTSNPN and CDR2 SVGIG (reference sequence). CDR3 amino acids: CAWSVGGQKAGNTIYF. CDR3 sequence (DNA): TGTGCCTGGAGTGTCGGAGGGCAAAAGGCTGGAAACACCATATATTTT.

The chain recombines TRBV29-1 with TRBJ1-2; the D is unclear. This CDR3 is 15 amino acids long. V lost 0 bases and J 1 base, leaving 12 bases between the germline ends. In germline, CDR1 is SQVTM, CDR2 ANQGSEA. The DNA for the CDR3 is TGCAGCGTTGAAGACAGCAAACGTTTTAACTATGGCTACACCTTC. Its protein is CSVEDSKRFNYGYTF.

This clone has only one observation. The V gene is TRBV6-6, the J gene TRBJ1-3, with D tentatively TRBD1 (6 bases). Germline V gene data show CDR1 as MNHNY and CDR2 as SVGAGI (reference sequence). V lost 7 bases, J lost 3 bases, and 19 bases lay in between. This CDR3 contains 16 residues. The chain's CDR3 is CASTRQVGGIGNTIYF. The CDR3 DNA follows: TGTGCCAGCACCCGACAGGTGGGGGGGATTGGAAACACCATATATTTT.